The rows below give T cell receptor beta chains drawn from one sample of a study of a mutant IDH1 vaccine in newly diagnosed glioma. Sequencing was performed with immunoSEQ multiplex PCR; in TCRdb, only in-frame clones are kept and a portion is missing. The table has roughly 41,000 clones, roughly 90% seen once. Sequenced material: PBMCs, taken from a glioma patient treated with radiotherapy, temozolomide or both. All receptors derive from a man aged 18 to 30 with glioma. CDR3s include the opening cysteine and the closing phenylalanine or tryptophan. The D gene is left open where the match is weak. For some rows the clone size is stated as once, few or many, or as a class when expanded; others skip it.

>.|.|TRBV5-6|TRBJ2-7
CASSLAPYEQYF
TGTGCCAGCAGCTTGGCCCCCTACGAGCAGTACTTC
>.|TRBD1|TRBV11-2|TRBJ1-1
CASSPRTGAKTEAFF
TGTGCCAGCAGCCCTCGGACAGGAGCGAAAACTGAAGCTTTCTTT
>.|.|TRBV15|TRBJ1-6
CATSRDRINSPLHF
TGTGCCACCAGCAGAGACCGAATCAATTCACCCCTCCACTTT
>.|TRBD1|TRBV29-1|TRBJ2-2
CSVEKGANTGELFF
TGCAGCGTTGAAAAGGGGGCCAACACCGGGGAGCTGTTTTTT
>.|TRBD1|TRBV6-6|TRBJ1-5
CASSYPEQGQPQHF
TGTGCCAGCAGTTATCCCGAACAGGGGCAGCCCCAGCATTTT
>once|.|TRBV7-9|TRBJ2-7
CASSSRGAYEQYF
TGTGCCAGCAGCTCCAGGGGAGCCTACGAGCAGTACTTC
>few|.|TRBV4-2|TRBJ2-6
CASSQVFLGANVLTF
TGTGCCAGCAGCCAAGTATTTCTGGGGGCCAACGTCCTGACTTTC
>once|TRBD1|TRBV29-1|TRBJ2-7
CSVRTGSSYEQYF
TGCAGCGTCCGGACAGGATCTTCCTACGAGCAGTACTTC
>.|.|TRBV5-1|TRBJ2-7
CASRSSGGMAEQYF
TGCGCCAGTCGATCGTCCGGTGGGATGGCCGAGCAGTACTTC
>.|.|TRBV7-2|TRBJ2-3
CASSAAGTRSTDTQYF
TGTGCCAGCAGCGCCGCCGGGACAAGGAGCACAGATACGCAGTATTTT
>.|TRBD1|TRBV4-3|TRBJ1-3
CASSSTGDGNTIYF
TGCGCCAGCAGTTCCACAGGGGATGGAAACACCATATATTTT
>.|.|TRBV27|TRBJ2-3
CASRGSGTDTQYF
TGTGCCAGCAGAGGGAGCGGCACAGATACGCAGTATTTT
>.|TRBD1|TRBV25-1|TRBJ2-7
CASSPTPGQGPYEQYF
TGTGCCAGCAGTCCTACGCCGGGACAGGGGCCCTACGAGCAGTACTTC
>.|.|TRBV6-1|TRBJ2-3
CASSDLATSTDTQYF
TGTGCCAGCAGTGATTTAGCTACTAGCACAGATACGCAGTATTTT
>.|TRBD2|TRBV6-1|TRBJ2-7
CASNDGGRRYEQYF
TGTGCCAGCAACGATGGCGGGAGACGTTACGAGCAGTACTTC
>few|TRBD1|TRBV5-5|TRBJ1-1
CASILVGGWRTEAFF
TGTGCCAGCATCCTTGTAGGGGGCTGGCGCACTGAAGCTTTCTTT
>.|.|TRBV6-5|TRBJ1-1
CASRFSQFAEAFF
TGTGCCAGCAGGTTCTCTCAGTTCGCTGAAGCTTTCTTT
>.|TRBD2|TRBV7-9|TRBJ2-5
CASSPRTSGQETQYF
TGTGCCAGCAGCCCCCGGACTAGCGGCCAAGAGACCCAGTACTTC
>once|.|TRBV30|TRBJ1-2
CALTLVGANYGYTF
TGTGCCTTGACCCTCGTGGGTGCTAACTATGGCTACACCTTC
>.|.|TRBV7-2|TRBJ2-5
CASSLPPSKETQYF
TGTGCCAGCAGCTTACCCCCTAGCAAGGAGACCCAGTACTTC
>.|.|TRBV30|TRBJ2-7
CAWSGFPLGSYEQYF
TGTGCCTGGAGTGGGTTCCCTCTGGGCTCCTACGAGCAGTACTTC
>.|TRBD1|TRBV15|TRBJ1-5
CATSRDQTGVRSQPQHF
TGTGCCACCAGCAGAGATCAGACAGGGGTTAGAAGTCAGCCCCAGCATTTT
>.|TRBD1|TRBV4-3|TRBJ1-6
CASSQDRGLNSPLHF
TGCGCCAGCAGCCAAGATAGGGGGCTAAATTCACCCCTCCACTTT
>.|TRBD2|TRBV30|TRBJ2-1
CAWSVGTSGNEQFF
TGTGCCTGGAGTGTAGGGACTAGCGGCAATGAGCAGTTCTTC
>.|TRBD1|TRBV30|TRBJ1-1
CAWRDRSNTEAFF
TGTGCCTGGAGGGACAGGTCGAACACTGAAGCTTTCTTT
>.|.|TRBV7-9|TRBJ2-7
CSTTDNSYEQYF
TGCTCCACGACAGATAACTCCTACGAGCAGTACTTC
>.|.|TRBV6-4|TRBJ1-5
CASSDRFSNQPQHF
TGTGCCAGCAGTGACAGATTTAGCAATCAGCCCCAGCATTTT
>once|TRBD2|TRBV2|TRBJ2-7
CASSVFQYGTSGVRSYEQYF
TGTGCCAGCAGCGTTTTTCAATACGGGACTAGCGGGGTCCGATCCTACGAGCAGTACTTC
>.|.|TRBV9|TRBJ2-7
CASSPYVSADEQYF
TGTGCCAGCAGCCCCTACGTTAGCGCGGACGAGCAGTACTTC
>.|.|TRBV10-2|TRBJ2-3
CASRPTQASTDTQYF
TGCGCCAGCCGACCGACGCAAGCTAGCACAGATACGCAGTATTTT
>.|.|TRBV5-6|TRBJ1-2
CASSLEQHYGYTF
TGTGCCAGCAGCTTGGAACAGCACTATGGCTACACCTTC
>.|TRBD1|TRBV5-8|TRBJ1-6
CASSLGQGVPMRVPLHF
TGTGCCAGCAGCTTGGGGCAGGGGGTTCCCATGAGGGTTCCCCTCCACTTT
>.|.|TRBV30|TRBJ1-2
CAWSVSSDPGWYGYTF
TGTGCCTGGAGTGTTAGTTCAGACCCCGGTTGGTATGGCTACACCTTC
>.|.|TRBV15|TRBJ1-5
CATSRRAGPQHF
TGTGCCACCAGCAGAAGAGCCGGGCCCCAGCATTTT
>.|.|TRBV20-1|TRBJ1-1
CSARVPEAFF
TGCAGTGCTAGAGTACCAGAAGCTTTCTTT
>.|.|TRBV28|TRBJ2-2
CASSGGHSLRAGELFF
TGTGCCAGCAGTGGGGGGCACAGCCTTCGCGCCGGGGAGCTGTTTTTT
>.|.|TRBV30|TRBJ2-2
CAAQVEGAGELFF
TGTGCCGCCCAGGTAGAAGGGGCCGGGGAGCTGTTTTTT